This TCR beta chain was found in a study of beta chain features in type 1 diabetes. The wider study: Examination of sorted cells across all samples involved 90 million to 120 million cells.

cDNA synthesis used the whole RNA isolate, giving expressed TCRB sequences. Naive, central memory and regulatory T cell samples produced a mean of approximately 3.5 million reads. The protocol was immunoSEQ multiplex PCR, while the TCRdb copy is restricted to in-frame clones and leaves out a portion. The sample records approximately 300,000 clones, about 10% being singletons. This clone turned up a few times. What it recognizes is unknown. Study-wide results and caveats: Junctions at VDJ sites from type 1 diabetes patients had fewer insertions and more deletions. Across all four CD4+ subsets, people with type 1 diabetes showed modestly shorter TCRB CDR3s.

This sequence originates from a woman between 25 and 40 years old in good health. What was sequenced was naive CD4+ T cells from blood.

CDR3 sequence reads: CASSSDRVNYGYTF. The CDR3 DNA follows: TGTGCCAGCAGTTCGGACAGGGTTAACTATGGCTACACCTTC. The chain couples TRBV28 to TRBJ1-2; 8 bases are a match to TRBD1. Germline CDR1 MDHEN, CDR2 SYDVKM. Unmatched junction bases numbered 2, after V lost 4 bases and J lost 1 base. The CDR3 length is 14 residues.